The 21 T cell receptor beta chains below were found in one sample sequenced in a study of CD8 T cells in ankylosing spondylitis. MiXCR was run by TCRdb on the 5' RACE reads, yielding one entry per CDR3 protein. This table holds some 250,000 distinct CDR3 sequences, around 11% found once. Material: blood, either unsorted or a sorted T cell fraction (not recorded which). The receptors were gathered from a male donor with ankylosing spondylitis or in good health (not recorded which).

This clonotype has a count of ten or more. CDR3 nucleotide sequence: TGTGCCAGCAGCACGTACAACGGTGGCTACACCTTC. Amino acids: CASSTYNGGYTF. The chain is built from TRBV5-5 and TRBJ1-2; D ambiguous. V gave up 4 bases and J gave up 7 bases, with 11 bases separating them. The CDR3 spans 12 residues. Per the germline V gene, CDR1 is SGHKS and CDR2 is YYEKEE (reference sequence).

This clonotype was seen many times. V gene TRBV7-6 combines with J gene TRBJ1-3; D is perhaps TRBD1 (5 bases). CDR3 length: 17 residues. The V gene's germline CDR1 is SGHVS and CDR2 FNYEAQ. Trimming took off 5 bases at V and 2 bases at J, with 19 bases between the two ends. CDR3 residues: CASSPAGVKRPGNTIYF. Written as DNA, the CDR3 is TGTGCCAGCAGCCCAGCGGGGGTTAAGAGACCTGGAAACACCATATATTTT. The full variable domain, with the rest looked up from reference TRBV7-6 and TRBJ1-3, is GAGVSQSPRYKVTKRGQDVALRCDPISGHVSLYWYRQALGQGPEFLTYFNYEAQQDKSGLPNDRFSAERPEGSISTLTIQRTEQRDSAMYRCASSPAGVKRPGNTIYFGEGSWLTVV.

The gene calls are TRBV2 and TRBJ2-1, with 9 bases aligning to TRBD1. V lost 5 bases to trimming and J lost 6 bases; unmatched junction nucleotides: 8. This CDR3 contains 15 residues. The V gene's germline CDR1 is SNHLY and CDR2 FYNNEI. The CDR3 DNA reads TGTGCCAGCAGTCAGAACAGGGGGCGCGTCAATGAGCAGTTCTTC. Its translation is CASSQNRGRVNEQFF.

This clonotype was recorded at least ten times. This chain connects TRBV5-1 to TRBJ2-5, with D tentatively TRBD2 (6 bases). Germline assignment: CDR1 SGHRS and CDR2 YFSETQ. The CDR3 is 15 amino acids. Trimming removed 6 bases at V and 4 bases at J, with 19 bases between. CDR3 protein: CASTNGLTGRETQYF. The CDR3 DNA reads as TGCGCCAGCACCAATGGACTAACTGGACGAGAGACCCAGTACTTC. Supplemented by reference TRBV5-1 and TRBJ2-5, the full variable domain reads KAGVTQTPRYLIKTRGQQVTLSCSPISGHRSVSWYQQTPGQGLQFLFEYFSETQRNKGNFPGRFSGRQFSNSRSEMNVSTLELGDSALYLCASTNGLTGRETQYFGPGTRLLVL.

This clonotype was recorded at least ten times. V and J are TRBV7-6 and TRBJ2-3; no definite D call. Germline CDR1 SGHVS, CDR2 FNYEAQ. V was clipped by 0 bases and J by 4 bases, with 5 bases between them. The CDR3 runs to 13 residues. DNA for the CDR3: TGTGCCAGCAGCTTAGCTTCGCCAGATACGCAGTATTTT. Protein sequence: CASSLASPDTQYF.

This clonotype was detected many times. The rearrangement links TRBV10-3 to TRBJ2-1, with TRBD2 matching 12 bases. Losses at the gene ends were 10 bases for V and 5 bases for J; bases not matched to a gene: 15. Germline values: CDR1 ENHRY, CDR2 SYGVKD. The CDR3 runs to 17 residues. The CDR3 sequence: CATLRSPLAGGNNEQFF. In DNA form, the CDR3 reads TGTGCCACCCTCCGAAGCCCCCTAGCGGGAGGGAACAATGAGCAGTTCTTC.

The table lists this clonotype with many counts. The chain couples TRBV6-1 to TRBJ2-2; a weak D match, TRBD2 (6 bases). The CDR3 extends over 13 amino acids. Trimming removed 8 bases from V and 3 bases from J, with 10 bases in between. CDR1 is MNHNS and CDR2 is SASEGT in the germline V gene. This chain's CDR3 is CASRSGDTGELFF. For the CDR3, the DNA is TGTGCCAGCCGATCGGGGGACACCGGGGAGCTGTTTTTT.

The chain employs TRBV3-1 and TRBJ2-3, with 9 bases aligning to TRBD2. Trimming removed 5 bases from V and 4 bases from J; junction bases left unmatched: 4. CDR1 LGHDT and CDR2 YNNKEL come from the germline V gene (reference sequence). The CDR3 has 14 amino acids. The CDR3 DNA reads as TGTGCCAGCAGCTTCACTAGCGGGTCAGATACGCAGTATTTT. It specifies CASSFTSGSDTQYF.

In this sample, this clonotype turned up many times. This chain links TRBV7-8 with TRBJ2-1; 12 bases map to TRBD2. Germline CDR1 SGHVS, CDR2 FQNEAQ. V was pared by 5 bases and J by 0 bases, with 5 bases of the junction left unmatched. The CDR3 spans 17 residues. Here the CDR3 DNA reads TGTGCCAGCAGCGAACTAGCGGGGGGAAGCTCCTACAATGAGCAGTTCTTC. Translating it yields CASSELAGGSSYNEQFF.

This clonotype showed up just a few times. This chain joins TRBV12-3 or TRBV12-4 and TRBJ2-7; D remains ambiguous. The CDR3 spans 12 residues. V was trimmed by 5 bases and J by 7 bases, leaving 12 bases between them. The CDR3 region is CASSGSKGEQYF. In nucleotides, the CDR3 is TGTGCCAGCAGTGGGTCAAAGGGAGAGCAGTACTTC.

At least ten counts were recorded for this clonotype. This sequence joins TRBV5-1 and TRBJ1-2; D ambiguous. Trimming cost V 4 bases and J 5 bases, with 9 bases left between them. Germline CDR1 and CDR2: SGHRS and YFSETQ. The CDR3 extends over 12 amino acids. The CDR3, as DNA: TGCGCCAGCAGCCCGCAGGATTATGGCTACACCTTC. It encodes CASSPQDYGYTF.

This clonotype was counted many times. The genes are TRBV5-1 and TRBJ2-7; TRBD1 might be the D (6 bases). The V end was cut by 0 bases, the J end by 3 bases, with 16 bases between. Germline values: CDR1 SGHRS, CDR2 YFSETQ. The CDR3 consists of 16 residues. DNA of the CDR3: TGCGCCAGCAGCTTGGATAATACAAGGGGGATCTACGAGCAGTACTTC. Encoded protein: CASSLDNTRGIYEQYF.

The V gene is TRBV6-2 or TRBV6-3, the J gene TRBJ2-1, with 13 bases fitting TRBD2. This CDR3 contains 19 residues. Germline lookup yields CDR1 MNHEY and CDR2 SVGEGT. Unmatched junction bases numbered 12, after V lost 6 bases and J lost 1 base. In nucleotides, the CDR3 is TGTGCCAGCAGGACCGGGACTAGCGGGACTAGGGGGTCCTACAATGAGCAGTTCTTC. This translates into CASRTGTSGTRGSYNEQFF.

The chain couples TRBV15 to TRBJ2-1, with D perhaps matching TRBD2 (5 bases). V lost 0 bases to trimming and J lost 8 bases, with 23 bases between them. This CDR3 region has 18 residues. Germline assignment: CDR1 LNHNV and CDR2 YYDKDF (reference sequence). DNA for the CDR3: TGTGCCACCAGCAGAGATCGAGGGTGGGTATTACTTGGGGATGAGCAGTTCTTC. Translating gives CATSRDRGWVLLGDEQFF.

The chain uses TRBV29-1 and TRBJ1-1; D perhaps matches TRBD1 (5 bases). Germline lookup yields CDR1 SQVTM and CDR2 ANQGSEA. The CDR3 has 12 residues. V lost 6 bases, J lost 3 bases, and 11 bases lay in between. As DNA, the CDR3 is TGCAGCGTGGTTGGGACGGACACTGAAGCTTTCTTT. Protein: CSVVGTDTEAFF.

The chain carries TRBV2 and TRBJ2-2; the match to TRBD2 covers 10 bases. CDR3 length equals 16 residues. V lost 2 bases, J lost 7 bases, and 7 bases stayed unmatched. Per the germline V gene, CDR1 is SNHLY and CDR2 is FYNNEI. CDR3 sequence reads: CASSELSGRAGGELFF. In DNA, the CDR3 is TGTGCCAGCAGTGAATTAAGCGGGAGGGCCGGCGGGGAGCTGTTTTTT.

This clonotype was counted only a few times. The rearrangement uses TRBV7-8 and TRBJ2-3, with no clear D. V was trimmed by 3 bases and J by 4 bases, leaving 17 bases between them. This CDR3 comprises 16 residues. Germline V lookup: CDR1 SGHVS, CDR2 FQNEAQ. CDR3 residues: CASSLYSFQVPDTQYF. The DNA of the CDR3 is TGTGCCAGCAGCTTGTACAGCTTCCAGGTCCCAGATACGCAGTATTTT.

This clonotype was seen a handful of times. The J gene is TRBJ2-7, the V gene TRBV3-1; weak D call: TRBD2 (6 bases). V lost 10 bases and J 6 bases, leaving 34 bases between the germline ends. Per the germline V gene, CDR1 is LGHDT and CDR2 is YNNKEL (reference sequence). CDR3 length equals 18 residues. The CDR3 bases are TGTGCCACCTCCCAAATCCCTTCTATGACGGGAGTTAACTCCGAGCAGTACTTC. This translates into CATSQIPSMTGVNSEQYF.

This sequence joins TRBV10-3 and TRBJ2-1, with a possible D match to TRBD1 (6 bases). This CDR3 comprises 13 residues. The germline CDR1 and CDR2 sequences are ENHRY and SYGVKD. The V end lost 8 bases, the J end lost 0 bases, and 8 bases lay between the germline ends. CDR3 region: CAIGQSSYNEQFF. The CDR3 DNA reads TGTGCCATCGGACAGAGCTCCTACAATGAGCAGTTCTTC.

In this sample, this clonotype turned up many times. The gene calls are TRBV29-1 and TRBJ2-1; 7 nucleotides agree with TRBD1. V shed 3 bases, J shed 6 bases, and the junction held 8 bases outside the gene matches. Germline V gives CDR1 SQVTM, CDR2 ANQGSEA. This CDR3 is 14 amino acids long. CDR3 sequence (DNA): TGCAGCGTTGACGGGGACAGCTTTACCAATGAGCAGTTCTTC. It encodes CSVDGDSFTNEQFF.

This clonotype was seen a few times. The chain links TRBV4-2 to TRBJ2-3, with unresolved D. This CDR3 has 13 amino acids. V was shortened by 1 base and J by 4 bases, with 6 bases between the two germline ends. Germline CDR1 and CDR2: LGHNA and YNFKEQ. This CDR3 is CASSQGLADTQYF. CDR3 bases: TGTGCCAGCAGCCAAGGTCTCGCAGATACGCAGTATTTT.